This TCR beta chain was captured by sequencing in a study of blood T cell repertoires in COVID-19. Study details: The cDNA or gDNA used as material had been derived from T cells, B-cell-depleted T cells, or PBMCs.

Seattle researchers signed up patients amid active infection and tracked them longitudinally. Produced via immunoSEQ multiplex PCR; TCRdb's table is partial and in-frame only. The data show a few hundred thousand clones, about 85% seen once. V shed 3 bases, J shed 11 bases, and the junction held 10 bases outside the gene matches. Germline CDR1 and CDR2: LNHDA and SQIVND (reference sequence). This CDR3 region has 14 residues. The sequenced sample consisted of peripheral blood. The chain employs TRBV19 and TRBJ1-5; 7 positions match TRBD1. The receptor comes from a woman aged 45-60 years with COVID-19, enrolled during active disease. The chain's CDR3 is CASSIRGKDVAQHF. For the CDR3, the DNA is TGTGCCAGTAGTATCAGGGGGAAGGACGTAGCCCAGCATTTT.